This is a list of T cell receptor beta chains from one sample in a study of T cells in Graves' hyperthyroidism and ophthalmopathy. Each CDR3 protein is one row after TCRdb ran MiXCR on the multiplex PCR reads. Seen here are about 160,000 distinct CDR3 sequences, roughly 10% observed once, and the top ten hold over 20%. Sequenced input: blood. The receptors here all came from a woman aged 18-29 years with Graves' hyperthyroidism that later progressed to Graves' ophthalmopathy. CDR3s include the opening cysteine and the closing phenylalanine or tryptophan. The D gene is left open where the match is weak. The listing skips clone size in some rows; elsewhere it reads once, few, many or a size class.

J,size,D,V,DNA,CDR3
TRBJ2-7,-,TRBD1,TRBV5-1,TGCGCCAGTTCACCCGGGACAGGGTTATACGAGCAGTACTTC,CASSPGTGLYEQYF
TRBJ1-1,many,TRBD1,TRBV19,TGTGCCAGTAGTATCCCGGACAGGATGAACACTGAAGCTTTCTTT,CASSIPDRMNTEAFF
TRBJ2-1,many,-,TRBV11-2,TGTGCCAGCAGCTTCACAGGGTTAAGTGAGCAGTTCTTC,CASSFTGLSEQFF
TRBJ2-2,many,-,TRBV6-2/TRBV6-3,TGTGCCAGCACACCACAGGGACGGGAAACCGGGGAGCTGTTTTTT,CASTPQGRETGELFF
TRBJ1-5,many,-,TRBV7-2,TGTGCCAGCAGCTTCAACAGAGATCAGCCCCAGCATTTT,CASSFNRDQPQHF
TRBJ2-2,many,TRBD1,TRBV2,TGTGCCAGCAGTGAAGCGACAGGGGGCACCGGGGAGCTGTTTTTT,CASSEATGGTGELFF
TRBJ2-3,-,-,TRBV5-4,TGTGCCAGCACCCGGGACCCGGGTGAAGATACGCAGTATTTT,CASTRDPGEDTQYF
TRBJ2-3,many,TRBD1,TRBV7-9,TGTGCCAGCAGCCTGAGCCCTACAGGGGTTGGAGATACGCAGTATTTT,CASSLSPTGVGDTQYF
TRBJ1-5,many,-,TRBV19,TGTGCCAGTACGGTCTCGTCGGATCAGCCCCAGCATTTT,CASTVSSDQPQHF
TRBJ1-4,many,-,TRBV28,TGTGCCAGCACCCAGCCGGGGGGCCTTGCTAATGAAAAACTGTTTTTT,CASTQPGGLANEKLFF
TRBJ2-6,many,TRBD2,TRBV28,TGTGCCAGCAGTCGTAGCGGGTTAGCACTCTCTGGGGCCAACGTCCTGACTTTC,CASSRSGLALSGANVLTF
TRBJ2-7,few,TRBD1,TRBV29-1,TGCAGCGTGACAGGGGAAAGCTACGAGCAGTACTTC,CSVTGESYEQYF
TRBJ1-2,many,TRBD1,TRBV5-1,TGCGCCAGCAGCTTGCAACAGGGGGAACATGGCTACACCTTC,CASSLQQGEHGYTF
TRBJ2-7,many,-,TRBV20-1,TGCAGTGCTAGAGCACTCCCCTACGAGCAGTACTTC,CSARALPYEQYF
TRBJ1-1,many,-,TRBV7-9,TGTGCCAGCCGAATTCTCGGTGGGAATGATGAAGCTTTCTTT,CASRILGGNDEAFF
TRBJ1-1,many,-,TRBV10-3,TGTGCCATCTCTCCACAATTGAACACTGAAGCTTTCTTT,CAISPQLNTEAFF
TRBJ1-1,many,-,TRBV20-1,TGCAGTGCTGTGGGACACCCGGGCACTGAAGCTTTCTTT,CSAVGHPGTEAFF
TRBJ1-4,few,-,TRBV6-1,TGTGCCAGCACTTATAGGGGTTCAACTAATGAAAAACTGTTTTTT,CASTYRGSTNEKLFF
TRBJ1-6,-,-,TRBV2,TGTGCCAGCAGGACAGGTAGCTCCTATAATTCACCCCTCCACTTT,CASRTGSSYNSPLHF
TRBJ2-7,few,TRBD2,TRBV12-5,TGTGCTAGTGGTTTGAAGCGGGGGGGCTCCGAGCAGTACTTC,CASGLKRGGSEQYF
TRBJ1-4,-,-,TRBV2,TGTGCCAGCGACACTCGGAAGGGGCGGGATGAAAAACTGTTTTTT,CASDTRKGRDEKLFF
TRBJ2-7,many,-,TRBV7-6,TGTGCCAGCAGCCCCCGCGGAGGGAGCTCCTACGAGCAGTACTTC,CASSPRGGSSYEQYF
TRBJ1-1,many,-,TRBV3-1,TGTGCCAGCAGCCCATACGAGGCGAACACTGAAGCTTTCTTT,CASSPYEANTEAFF
TRBJ2-2,few,TRBD2,TRBV6-4,TGTGCCAGCAGCTCGGGACTAGCAGTCCACACCGGGGAGCTGTTTTTT,CASSSGLAVHTGELFF
TRBJ1-5,few,-,TRBV13,TGTGCCAGCAGCTACCCCTTGTCTGGGTTCGCTATATATCAGCCCCAGCATTTT,CASSYPLSGFAIYQPQHF
TRBJ1-1,-,TRBD1,TRBV7-9,TGTGCCAGCAGCCCCCCACAGGGGGCGTTGAACACTGAAGCTTTCTTT,CASSPPQGALNTEAFF
TRBJ2-7,many,TRBD2,TRBV5-5,TGTGCCAGCAGTCCCAGCGGGGGCTTCTCCTACGAGCAGTACTTC,CASSPSGGFSYEQYF
TRBJ2-1,many,-,TRBV15,TGTGCCACCAGCAGAGATGGGGAGAGCTCCTACAATGAGCAGTTCTTC,CATSRDGESSYNEQFF
TRBJ1-5,many,-,TRBV12-3/TRBV12-4,TGTGCCAGCAGCTTGGCCATTAGCAATCAGCCCCAGCATTTT,CASSLAISNQPQHF
TRBJ1-4,many,TRBD1,TRBV10-3,TGTGCCATCAGCGACAGGGGAGTAGAAGAAAAACTGTTTTTT,CAISDRGVEEKLFF
TRBJ1-1,few,TRBD1,TRBV19,TGTGCCAGTAGTATAGATTGGACAGGGACTGAAGCTTTCTTT,CASSIDWTGTEAFF
TRBJ2-2,many,TRBD1,TRBV5-1,TGCGCCAGCAGACAGGGACAGACCACCGGGGAGCTGTTTTTT,CASRQGQTTGELFF
TRBJ2-7,many,-,TRBV13,TGTGCCAGCAGTTCCGCAGGGGAGGTTGGTTATTACGAGCAGTACTTC,CASSSAGEVGYYEQYF
TRBJ1-4,-,-,TRBV6-1,TGTGCCAGCAGACGACAGTTGTTTGAAAAACTGTTTTTT,CASRRQLFEKLFF